Detailed here is one TCR beta chain. With a J-beta primer mix and a sample-barcoded 5' primer, a second PCR ran about 6 to 11 cycles. One entry per CDR3 protein results from TCRdb running MiXCR on the 5' RACE reads. The data contain approximately 800,000 distinct CDR3 sequences, 35% to 50% of them singletons. This sample was included in a study of blood T cells in healthy people across ages. Germline CDR1 LGHNA, CDR2 YNFKEQ. V lost 1 base, J lost 0 bases, and 5 bases stayed unmatched. This CDR3 spans 16 amino acids. Sequenced sample: blood. The receptor's source is a man older than 75 in good health. This chain connects TRBV4-2 to TRBJ2-7, with TRBD2 identical over 8 bases. The CDR3 coding sequence is TGTGCCAGCAGCCAAGTAGGACGGGAGGGCTCCTACGAGCAGTACTTC. It translates to CASSQVGREGSYEQYF.